Included here is one T cell receptor (beta chain) sequence, with context. This clonotype has just one count. Its antigen target is currently unknown. Qualities for individual bases were not recorded, and no much larger clone is one base off. A lone read gives weak evidence. The sample comes from a study of T cells in Graves' hyperthyroidism and ophthalmopathy (dated by TCRdb to about 2019). In the study overall: Peripheral blood samples were taken at the time of initial diagnosis, prior to any treatment. TCR V-J signatures able to tell the groups apart were searched for in a discovery cohort of 95 or so patients, of whom under 45 had Graves' ophthalmopathy and roughly 59 had stable Graves' hyperthyroidism. Prospective prediction of ophthalmopathy was tested in an independent validation cohort of some 19 hyperthyroidism patients and 15 to 17 patients who later progressed to ophthalmopathy. The 100 discovery patients were randomly split 7:3 into training and test sets. In six Graves' hyperthyroidism patients, the study also compared T-cell repertoires from thyroid tissue with T-cell repertoires from blood. Once sampling was done, hyperthyroidism patients were given methimazole at a starting dose of 30 mg daily, whereas ophthalmopathy patients were given high-dose intravenous methylprednisolone. The paper reports TCR Vbeta CDR3 sequencing of approximately 140 peripheral blood samples: around 41 ophthalmopathy, under 80 hyperthyroidism and 17 progressor patients.

The TCR beta CDR3 regions were amplified from RNA transcripts. For the first round of RT-PCR on the TCR CDR3, the HTBI primer set was used together with the Qiagen OneStep RT-PCR kit. Libraries were constructed in a second round of multiplex PCR, after which size selection and purification were performed. Paired-end sequencing of the libraries was performed with 100 bp reads on an Illumina HiSeq2000. Per the authors' processing: SOAPnuke was used to process the raw data, removing reads that contained adapters or uncalled bases, had a mean Phred below 15, or lacked an exact match to the constant primer or identifier. High-quality paired reads were merged with COPE v1.2.5, and unique nucleotide sequences were defined as clonotypes. MiTCR v1.1 was used to align the clonotypes against IMGT TRBV, TRBD and TRBJ reference segments. The analysis was restricted to V-J combinations with a frequency above 0.0001, which together covered around 99% of the repertoires. The TCS score was defined as the ratio of F50 (clonal expansion) to E x V (chaos), calculated using BLOSUM62-based TCRdist between CDR3 peptides within each V-J. Welch's t-statistics and random forest reduced 500 to 550 V-J features to 13, which were used in a naive Bayes classifier (R e1071). TCRdb cleaned the public reads at Q25 with fastp, built clones with MiXCR and kept in-frame beta chains. CDR3 protein duplicates are merged, each entry listing the most common genes and DNA. TCRdb assigned the V and J calls; the authors' analysis was not used. A total of around 420,000 distinct CDR3 sequences appear in this sample, around 14% of them only once. The ten largest clones take up around 7.7% of the sample.

Beyond this particular receptor, the publication reports: During validation, the model predicted progression to ophthalmopathy a median of approximately 7 months ahead of onset, with around 70% sensitivity and 72.22% specificity. Ophthalmopathy was separated from stable hyperthyroidism by a 13 V-J signature model, with roughly 88% sensitivity and roughly 81% specificity obtained in cross-validation and 80%/75% obtained in testing. Sample size was not statistically predetermined, and blinding of investigators to group allocation was not performed. Blood samples also contained most of the expanded thyroid clonotypes (frequency above 0.001), which suggests that blood repertoires may reflect thyroid immune responses.

Stable Graves' hyperthyroidism was defined as no progression to ophthalmopathy during 18 months of follow-up. The hyperthyroidism patients were between 18 and 65 years old and newly diagnosed, with a disease duration of less than 2 months. Exclusion was applied to patients with uncontrolled infections, other autoimmune diseases, pregnancy or lactation. Diagnoses were based on clinical symptoms, serum thyroxine and TRAb, thyroid ultrasound and orbital computed tomography. PBMCs were separated from around 9.1 ml of fresh peripheral blood using Ficoll-Paque density gradient centrifugation. Trizol reagent was used to extract total RNA, and RNA quality was then checked on an Agilent 2100 Bioanalyzer. Sequences SQVTM (CDR1) and ANQGSEA (CDR2) are obtained from the germline V gene. The CDR3, cysteine through phenylalanine, is 13 amino acids long. The CDR3 DNA has 39 bases and is translated from base 1. Trimming costs V 3 bases and J 2 bases, and their ends lie 8 bases apart.

Recombination connected TRBV29-1 to TRBJ2-4; TRBD2 could be the D gene, as 5 bases match. The specimen was blood. This TCR came from a woman under 30 with Graves' hyperthyroidism. The sequenced DNA: TGCAGCGTTGAGACTATCTCCAAAAACATTCAGTACTTC. It translates to CSVETISKNIQYF.